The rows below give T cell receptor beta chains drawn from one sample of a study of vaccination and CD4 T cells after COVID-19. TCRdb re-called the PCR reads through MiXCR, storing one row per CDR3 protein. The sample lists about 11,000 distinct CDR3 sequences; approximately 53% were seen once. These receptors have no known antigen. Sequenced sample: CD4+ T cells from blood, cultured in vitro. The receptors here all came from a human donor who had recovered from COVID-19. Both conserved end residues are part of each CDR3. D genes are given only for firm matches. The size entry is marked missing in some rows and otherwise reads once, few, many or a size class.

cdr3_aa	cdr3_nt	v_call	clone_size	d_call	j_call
CASRRDRATNYGYTF	TGTGCCAGTAGGAGGGACAGGGCTACTAACTATGGCTACACCTTC	TRBV19	-	TRBD1	TRBJ1-2
CASSLDSLNTEAFF	TGTGCCAGCAGTTTAGACAGCCTGAACACTGAAGCTTTCTTT	TRBV12-3/TRBV12-4	once	-	TRBJ1-1
CASRTAAHSYEQYF	TGTGCCAGCAGGACGGCGGCGCACTCCTACGAGCAGTACTTC	TRBV7-9	-	-	TRBJ2-7
CSVGAGDGYTF	TGCAGCGTTGGAGCGGGGGATGGCTACACCTTC	TRBV29-1	-	-	TRBJ1-2
CASRGDRGNSYEQYF	TGTGCCAGCCGCGGGGACAGGGGAAACTCCTACGAGCAGTACTTC	TRBV6-4	-	TRBD1	TRBJ2-7
CASSQRQGDEQFF	TGCGCCAGCAGCCAGAGACAGGGAGATGAGCAGTTCTTC	TRBV4-1	-	TRBD1	TRBJ2-1
CASSRGLAGWGGTGELFF	TGTGCCAGTAGTAGGGGACTAGCGGGGTGGGGTGGCACCGGGGAGCTGTTTTTT	TRBV19	-	TRBD2	TRBJ2-2
CASSGAWWGGPQETQYF	TGTGCCAGCAGTGGCGCCTGGTGGGGGGGACCCCAAGAGACCCAGTACTTC	TRBV6-1	few	TRBD2	TRBJ2-5
CATSDPRQGTYNEQFF	TGTGCCACCAGTGATCCTCGACAGGGGACATACAATGAGCAGTTCTTC	TRBV24-1	-	TRBD1	TRBJ2-1
CAWTGGTWETQYF	TGTGCCTGGACAGGTGGGACGTGGGAGACCCAGTACTTC	TRBV30	few	-	TRBJ2-5
CAIMPRGDNEQFF	TGTGCCATTATGCCGCGGGGGGATAATGAGCAGTTCTTC	TRBV27	-	TRBD2	TRBJ2-1
CSARGAISGRGRYEQYF	TGCAGTGCTAGAGGAGCGATTAGCGGGAGGGGTCGGTACGAGCAGTACTTC	TRBV20-1	few	TRBD2	TRBJ2-7
CSARDGGTVYGYTF	TGCAGTGCTAGAGATGGCGGGACAGTCTATGGCTACACCTTC	TRBV20-1	-	TRBD1	TRBJ1-2
CATSSVTGGVSEAFF	TGTGCCACCAGCAGTGTGACAGGGGGAGTGAGTGAAGCTTTCTTT	TRBV15	-	TRBD1	TRBJ1-1
CASSQTVCDQPQHF	TGTGCCAGCAGCCAGACAGTATGCGATCAGCCCCAGCATTTT	TRBV11-3	-	-	TRBJ1-5
CASSLADTEAFF	TGTGCCAGCAGCTTGGCGGACACTGAAGCTTTCTTT	TRBV5-4	-	-	TRBJ1-1
CATSIQGPNTGELFF	TGTGCCACCAGCATCCAAGGCCCTAACACCGGGGAGCTGTTTTTT	TRBV15	-	-	TRBJ2-2
CASSGGLAGSVPYNEQFF	TGTGCCAGCAGTGGGGGACTAGCGGGTTCAGTTCCCTACAATGAGCAGTTCTTC	TRBV6-1	-	TRBD2	TRBJ2-1
CASSYFFREYGYTF	TGTGCCAGCAGTTACTTCTTCAGGGAGTATGGCTACACCTTC	TRBV6-2/TRBV6-3	-	-	TRBJ1-2
CASSRTGEAGELFF	TGTGCCAGTAGTCGGACAGGGGAGGCCGGGGAGCTGTTTTTT	TRBV19	-	TRBD1	TRBJ2-2
CASSESNAWGEAFF	TGTGCCAGCAGTGAATCCAACGCCTGGGGGGAAGCTTTCTTT	TRBV2	-	-	TRBJ1-1
CASSQGPSNTEAFF	TGTGCCAGCAGCCAAGGCCCCTCGAACACTGAAGCTTTCTTT	TRBV3-1	-	-	TRBJ1-1
CASSDPDRTGELFF	TGTGCCAGCAGTGATCCAGACAGAACCGGGGAGCTGTTTTTT	TRBV2	few	-	TRBJ2-2
CASRTEDHNEQFF	TGTGCCAGCAGGACGGAGGATCACAATGAGCAGTTCTTC	TRBV7-9	few	-	TRBJ2-1
CASRPGTGGFHEQYF	TGTGCCAGCAGGCCCGGGACAGGGGGCTTTCACGAGCAGTACTTC	TRBV6-1	-	TRBD1	TRBJ2-7
CASSPGRGDGYTF	TGTGCCAGCAGCCCAGGCAGGGGGGACGGCTACACCTTC	TRBV7-2	-	TRBD1	TRBJ1-2
CSARAGTTLGTEAFF	TGCAGTGCTAGGGCAGGGACTACTTTAGGCACTGAAGCTTTCTTT	TRBV20-1	-	-	TRBJ1-1